This passage covers 5 T cell receptor beta chains from one sample sequenced in a study. In TCRdb, the 5' RACE reads were re-called with MiXCR into one record per CDR3 protein. The data hold nearly 55,000 distinct CDR3 sequences, with roughly a quarter observed a single time. The sample taken for sequencing was tumor-infiltrating naive CD4+ T cells sorted from the breast tumor. Subset here: naive CD4+ T cells, CD4+CD45RA+CD25-. Receptor source: a female donor with breast cancer.

The rearrangement links TRBV4-1 to TRBJ1-6, with D maybe TRBD1 (6 bases). The V gene lost 3 bases and the J gene lost 8 bases, with 8 bases spanning the gap. Germline V gene lookup returns CDR1 MGHRA and CDR2 YSYEKL. The CDR3 contains 13 residues. The CDR3 sequence is CASSQAGDSPLHF. CDR3 nucleotide sequence: TGCGCCAGCAGCCAGGCAGGGGATTCACCCCTCCACTTT.

This clonotype was counted ten times or more. In nucleotides, the CDR3 is TGCGCCAGCAGCCCGGGAGAAGCGGTAGATACGCAGTATTTT. Its protein is CASSPGEAVDTQYF. This sequence joins TRBV4-1 and TRBJ2-3, with D possibly TRBD2 on 6 matching bases. Trimming removed 4 bases from V and 5 bases from J, with 13 bases in between. The CDR3 totals 14 residues. CDR1 is MGHRA and CDR2 is YSYEKL in the germline V gene.

The chain uses TRBV5-1 and TRBJ1-3, with a possible D match to TRBD1 (6 bases). The V end lost 0 bases, the J end lost 2 bases, and 9 bases lay between the germline ends. Per germline, CDR1 SGHRS and CDR2 YFSETQ. The CDR3 runs 15 residues. The DNA of the CDR3 is TGCGCCAGCAGCTTGGGGACAGCTCCTGGAAACACCATATATTTT. Its translation is CASSLGTAPGNTIYF.

The J gene is TRBJ2-1, the V gene TRBV20-1; tentative D call: TRBD2 (6 bases). Germline-derived CDR1 and CDR2 are DFQATT and SNEGSKA (reference sequence). Trimming removed 4 bases at V and 8 bases at J, with 18 bases between. This CDR3 is 14 amino acids long. The CDR3 nucleotides are TGCAGTGCTAAGGGGACTGCCGGGTCCCATGAGCAGTTCTTC. Its protein is CSAKGTAGSHEQFF.

This clonotype has a count of ten or more. The chain couples TRBV5-1 to TRBJ2-1; tentatively, D is TRBD2 (6 bases). The V and J ends lost 4 bases and 1 base respectively, with 9 bases between them. There are 14 residues in the CDR3. The germline gives CDR1 SGHRS, CDR2 YFSETQ. The CDR3 here is CASSPGLSYNEQFF. The CDR3 bases are TGCGCCAGCAGCCCGGGACTTTCCTACAATGAGCAGTTCTTC.